The 26 T cell receptor beta chains given below trace back to one sample, sequenced in a study of T-cell reconstitution after alpha-beta-depleted transplantation in children. The TCRbeta library incorporated unique molecular identifiers. TCRdb used MiXCR to reprocess the PCR reads, holding one entry per CDR3 protein. The sample contains about 500,000 distinct CDR3 sequences, 32% of which appear only once. The sequencing here drew on PBMCs from the stem cell graft donor, taken from the stem cell graft. These TCRs come from a human donor who donated a stem cell graft to a child with aplastic anemia.

This chain uses TRBV10-3 with TRBJ1-6; 7 bases match TRBD1. Germline V gene data show CDR1 as ENHRY and CDR2 as SYGVKD. This CDR3 is built from 17 residues. V was clipped by 3 bases and J by 0 bases; unmatched bases: 5. The CDR3 protein is CAISDLQGSSYNSPLHF. The CDR3 DNA reads TGTGCCATCAGTGATCTACAGGGGAGCTCCTATAATTCACCCCTCCACTTT.

J is TRBJ1-4 and V is TRBV20-1; a possible D gene is TRBD1 (6 bases). CDR1 and CDR2 (germline): DFQATT, SNEGSKA (reference sequence). Trimming left V 0 bases short and J 8 bases short, with 13 bases between. The CDR3 totals 14 residues. CDR3 residues: CSARDGRGGEKLFF. CDR3 nucleotides: TGCAGTGCTAGAGATGGTAGAGGGGGGGAAAAACTGTTTTTT.

This clonotype was observed at least ten times. At one of its ends the junction is not consistent with the germline gene, which may arise from a read error. The chain links TRBV6-6 to TRBJ2-5; 7 positions agree with TRBD1. The CDR3 is 11 amino acids. Germline CDR1 MNHNY, CDR2 SVGAGI (reference sequence). The CDR3 nucleotides read TGCGCCAGCAGCAGGGGGGAGACCCAGTACTTC. This gives the protein CASSRGETQYF.

The J gene is TRBJ2-7, the V gene TRBV20-1; D unresolved. Germline-derived CDR1 and CDR2 are DFQATT and SNEGSKA (reference sequence). The CDR3 extends over 10 amino acids. The germline V and J ends were trimmed by 6 bases and 5 bases, with 8 bases remaining between them. CDR3 nucleotide sequence: TGCAGTGCGCTCGACCACGAGCAGTACTTC. Translating gives CSALDHEQYF.

This sequence joins TRBV7-2 and TRBJ2-1; 12 bases align to TRBD2. Germline V gene data show CDR1 as SGHTA and CDR2 as FQGNSA. V gave up 5 bases and J gave up 3 bases; unmatched junction bases: 2. This CDR3 comprises 15 residues. The CDR3 loop reads CASSRLAGDYNEQFF. As DNA, the CDR3 is TGTGCCAGCAGCCGACTAGCGGGAGACTACAATGAGCAGTTCTTC.

The chain couples TRBV12-3 or TRBV12-4 to TRBJ2-5; either TRBD1 or TRBD2 may supply D (5 bases each). The V gene lost 3 bases and the J gene lost 4 bases, with 12 bases spanning the gap. CDR3 length: 14 amino acids. CDR3 in amino acids: CASSLIPGRETQYF. The CDR3 nucleotides are TGTGCCAGCAGTTTGATTCCAGGGAGAGAGACCCAGTACTTC.

V is TRBV7-9 and J is TRBJ2-1; TRBD1 agrees at 8 bases. The CDR3 extends over 14 amino acids. The ends lost 2 bases at V and 7 bases at J; junction bases unmatched: 4. The V gene's germline CDR1 is SEHNR and CDR2 FQNEAQ (reference sequence). CDR3 residues: CASSLSTGVNEQFF. The CDR3 nucleotides are TGTGCCAGCAGCTTATCGACAGGGGTAAATGAGCAGTTCTTC.

There are many counts of this clonotype. V gene TRBV29-1 combines with J gene TRBJ1-2, with 10 bases lining up with TRBD1. Germline V gene sequence: CDR1 SQVTM, CDR2 ANQGSEA. This CDR3 is built from 13 residues. Trimming took 5 bases from V and 4 from J; bases not matched to a gene: 4. This chain's CDR3 is CSVPDRGVYGYTF. For the CDR3, the DNA is TGCAGCGTTCCGGACAGGGGGGTCTATGGCTACACCTTC. Based on the CDR3 plus reference TRBV29-1 and TRBJ1-2, the full variable domain is SAVISQKPSRDICQRGTSLTIQCQVDSQVTMMFWYRQQPGQSLTLIATANQGSEATYESGFVIDKFPISRPNLTFSTLTVSNMSPEDSSIYLCSVPDRGVYGYTFGSGTRLTVV.

The chain links TRBV9 to TRBJ2-1; D is undetermined. With 0 bases removed from V and 10 bases from J, the gap between germline ends came to 11 bases. The CDR3 loop spans 13 amino acids. Germline CDR1 reads SGDLS; CDR2 reads YYNGEE. CDR3 sequence (DNA): TGTGCCAGCAGCGTAGAAGGCCCTAGGGAGCAGTTCTTC. Amino acid sequence: CASSVEGPREQFF.

The chain has TRBV6-2 or TRBV6-3 and TRBJ1-1, with D uncertain. CDR3 length: 14 amino acids. Trimming left V 1 base short and J 1 base short, with 7 bases between. CDR1 is MNHEY, CDR2 SVGEGT, per germline. CDR3 protein: CASSYLTPNTEAFF. CDR3 DNA: TGTGCCAGCAGTTACTTGACCCCGAACACTGAAGCTTTCTTT.

This rearrangement joins TRBV12-3 or TRBV12-4 to TRBJ2-3; no clear D gene. With 3 bases removed from V and 4 bases from J, the gap between germline ends came to 11 bases. This CDR3 comprises 14 residues. In DNA form, the CDR3 reads TGTGCCAGCAGTTTGCCCCGCATCTCAGATACGCAGTATTTT. It translates to CASSLPRISDTQYF.

The genes are TRBV29-1 and TRBJ2-3; 10 bases map to TRBD2. The CDR3 is made up of 15 amino acids. With V trimmed by 4 bases and J by 2 bases, 6 bases remained unmatched. Looked up from germline, CDR1 is SQVTM and CDR2 is ANQGSEA. The CDR3, as DNA: TGCAGCGTTGGCCCTAGCGGGAGAGCCACAGATACGCAGTATTTT. It yields the protein CSVGPSGRATDTQYF.

The chain links TRBV5-1 to TRBJ2-6, with a tentative D call TRBD1 (5 bases). V lost 3 bases to trimming and J lost 4 bases, with 8 bases between them. Germline-derived CDR1 and CDR2 are SGHRS and YFSETQ. This CDR3 contains 14 residues. CDR3 sequence (DNA): TGCGCCAGCAGCTCCCGACAGGGGGCCAACGTCCTGACTTTC. Protein sequence: CASSSRQGANVLTF.

The rearrangement joins TRBV7-8 to TRBJ2-7; maybe TRBD1 (6 bases). Trimming cost V 1 base and J 2 bases, with 9 bases left between them. Germline CDR1 is SGHVS and CDR2 is FQNEAQ. The CDR3 has 14 amino acids. The CDR3 DNA reads as TGTGCCAGCAGCTTAGGCACAGGGACCTACGAGCAGTACGTC. Translating it yields CASSLGTGTYEQYV.

The chain couples TRBV6-2 or TRBV6-3 to TRBJ1-1; D gene uncertain. V was clipped by 0 bases and J by 4 bases, with 9 bases between them. The germline V gene encodes CDR1 MNHEY and CDR2 SVGEGT. The CDR3 has 14 residues. CDR3 sequence: CASSYSLWGTEAFF. For the CDR3, the DNA is TGTGCCAGCAGTTACTCTTTGTGGGGCACTGAAGCTTTCTTT.

This clonotype was seen a few times. The chain carries TRBV6-1 and TRBJ1-1; possible D gene TRBD1, 6 bases. Between the trimmed V and J ends, which lost 7 bases and 4 bases, there was a span of 16 bases. Germline CDR1 reads MNHNS; CDR2 reads SASEGT. This CDR3 has 14 amino acids. Written as DNA, the CDR3 is TGTGCCAGCACTGTCAGGGGCCTCTCCACTGAAGCTTTCTTT. Its protein is CASTVRGLSTEAFF.

The chain combines TRBV6-2 or TRBV6-3 with TRBJ2-7; TRBD1 matches at 9 bases. This CDR3 contains 18 residues. The germline V gene encodes CDR1 MNHEY and CDR2 SVGEGT. V shed 4 bases, J shed 0 bases, and the junction held 13 bases outside the gene matches. The chain's CDR3 is CASSWGPGQGSSSYEQYV. For the CDR3, the DNA is TGTGCCAGCAGTTGGGGTCCGGGACAGGGATCCAGCTCCTACGAGCAGTACGTC.

This clonotype turned up a few times. This chain uses TRBV29-1 with TRBJ1-1, with 9 bases that match TRBD1. The CDR3 covers 15 residues. The ends lost 5 bases at V and 1 base at J; junction bases unmatched: 8. Germline values: CDR1 SQVTM, CDR2 ANQGSEA. The chain's CDR3 is CSVLGKGQGNTEAFF. For the CDR3, the DNA is TGCAGCGTTTTAGGGAAGGGACAGGGGAACACTGAAGCTTTCTTT.

The CDR3 spells CSVESQGDTEAFF. In nucleotides, the CDR3 is TGCAGCGTTGAAAGCCAGGGGGACACTGAAGCTTTCTTT. This chain links TRBV29-1 with TRBJ1-1; TRBD1 matches at 7 bases. Trimming cost V 2 bases and J 3 bases; bases outside gene matches: 3. Germline values: CDR1 SQVTM, CDR2 ANQGSEA. The CDR3 is made up of 13 amino acids.

This sequence joins TRBV7-9 and TRBJ1-2; D unresolved. CDR1 is SEHNR, CDR2 FQNEAQ, per germline (reference sequence). Trimming removed 0 bases from V and 7 bases from J, with 18 bases in between. The length of the CDR3 is 16 residues. DNA for the CDR3: TGTGCCAGCAGCTTAGCACTTGGACTGCCGGCACGTGGCTACACCTTC. Translation gives CASSLALGLPARGYTF.

This chain links TRBV9 with TRBJ2-5; D is uncertain. In germline, CDR1 is SGDLS, CDR2 YYNGEE. Trimming left V 0 bases short and J 1 base short, with 7 bases between. The CDR3 sequence is 14 residues long. The CDR3 is CASSVAPGQETQYF. In DNA, the CDR3 is TGTGCCAGCAGCGTAGCCCCGGGCCAAGAGACCCAGTACTTC.

This clonotype was seen once. The chain recombines TRBV12-3 or TRBV12-4 with TRBJ1-1, with D perhaps matching TRBD1 (6 bases). V gave up 6 bases and J gave up 6 bases, with 23 bases separating them. The CDR3 has 16 residues. Here the CDR3 reads CASRPTKGSGAPEAFF. The CDR3 DNA reads TGTGCCAGCAGGCCAACTAAAGGGTCGGGGGCCCCTGAAGCTTTCTTT.

This sequence joins TRBV7-3 and TRBJ2-1; 9 bases match TRBD2. Germline loops: CDR1 SGHTA, CDR2 FQGTGA. Germline trimming cut 5 bases from V and 6 bases from J; bases unmatched to any gene: 8. This CDR3 comprises 15 residues. This CDR3 is CASSMGLAQFNEQFF. Written as DNA, the CDR3 is TGTGCCAGCAGCATGGGACTAGCCCAGTTCAATGAGCAGTTCTTC.

This clonotype was counted many times. The V and J genes are TRBV20-1 and TRBJ1-1; no clear D gene. V was pared by 1 base and J by 5 bases, with 11 bases between. CDR1 and CDR2 from the germline V gene are DFQATT and SNEGSKA (reference sequence). The CDR3 covers 13 residues. CDR3 nucleotide sequence: TGCAGTGCTAGAGTGACGCGGGGTACTGAAGCTTTCTTT. Amino acid sequence: CSARVTRGTEAFF.

This clonotype was counted between two and nine times. The V gene is TRBV12-3 or TRBV12-4, the J gene TRBJ1-6; tentative D call: TRBD1 (5 bases). The ends were cut back, 5 bases at V and 8 bases at J, with 10 bases in the middle. This CDR3 comprises 13 residues. The CDR3 is CASSGGGDSPLHF. DNA for the CDR3: TGTGCCAGCAGTGGCGGGGGGGATTCACCCCTCCACTTT.

CDR3 nucleotide sequence: TGCAGTGCTAGAGAGATAGCGGGTTCGAGCTCCTACAATGAGCAGTTCTTC. Encoded protein: CSAREIAGSSSYNEQFF. This chain links TRBV20-1 with TRBJ2-1; 7 bases match TRBD2. Germline loops: CDR1 DFQATT, CDR2 SNEGSKA (reference sequence). The CDR3 covers 17 residues. Germline trimming cut 0 bases from V and 0 bases from J; bases unmatched to any gene: 8.